The sequence of this TCR beta chain was determined in a study of Ad26.COV2.S vaccination and SARS-CoV-2 variants. The method was immunoSEQ multiplex PCR; TCRdb's version includes in-frame clones alone and lacks a portion of them. In the table there are about 350,000 clones, 88% of which are singletons. Germline V gene data show CDR1 as SNHLY and CDR2 as FYNNEI. This CDR3 comprises 19 residues. With V trimmed by 3 bases and J by 4 bases, 18 bases remained unmatched. Stated treatment: 15 to 20 received Ad26.COV2.S at low or high dose, single or two shots; roughly five received placebo; per-sample allocation not given. Sample collection was performed on day 63 after the first vaccine or placebo injection.

The J gene is TRBJ2-1, the V gene TRBV2; TRBD1 aligns across 7 bases. The sample here was peripheral blood, taken in a trial of Ad26.COV2.S vaccine versus placebo. This receptor was identified in a person between 18 and 59 years old who received the Ad26.COV2.S COVID-19 vaccine or a placebo. In nucleotides, the CDR3 is TGTGCCAGCAGTGAGGACGTGCCCTACAGGGGATTAACATACAATGAGCAGTTCTTC. It codes for CASSEDVPYRGLTYNEQFF.